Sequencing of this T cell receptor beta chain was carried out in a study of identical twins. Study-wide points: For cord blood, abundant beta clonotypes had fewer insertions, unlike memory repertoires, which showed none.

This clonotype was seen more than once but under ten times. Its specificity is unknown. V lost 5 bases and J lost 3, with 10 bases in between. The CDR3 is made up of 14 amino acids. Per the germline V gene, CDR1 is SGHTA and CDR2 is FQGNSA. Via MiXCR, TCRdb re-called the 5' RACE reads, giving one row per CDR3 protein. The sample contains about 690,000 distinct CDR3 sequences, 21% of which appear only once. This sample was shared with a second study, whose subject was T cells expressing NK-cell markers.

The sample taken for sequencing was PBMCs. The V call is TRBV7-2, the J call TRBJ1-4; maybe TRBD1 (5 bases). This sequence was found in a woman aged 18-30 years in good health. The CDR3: CASSPRGSNEKLFF. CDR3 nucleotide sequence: TGTGCCAGCAGCCCAAGGGGATCTAATGAAAAACTGTTTTTT. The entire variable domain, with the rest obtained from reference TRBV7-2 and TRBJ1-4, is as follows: GAGVSQSPSNKVTEKGKDVELRCDPISGHTALYWYRQSLGQGLEFLIYFQGNSAPDKSGLPSDRFSAERTGGSVSTLTIQRTQQEDSAVYLCASSPRGSNEKLFFGSGTQLSVL.